This entry features one T cell receptor beta chain sequence. The V and J ends lost 3 bases and 5 bases, in that order; junction bases with no gene match: 10. The CDR3 loop spans 15 amino acids. Germline-derived CDR1 and CDR2 are SGHTA and FQGNSA. These data belong to a study of Ad26.COV2.S vaccination and SARS-CoV-2 variants. For the study at large: Doses of Ad26.COV2.S were injected into muscle once or twice, 56 days apart.

Sequencing used immunoSEQ multiplex PCR; TCRdb keeps in-frame clones, though not all of them. The data contain roughly 300,000 clones, about 88% of them singletons. The treatment denotes: roughly 19 received Ad26.COV2.S at low or high dose, single or two shots; roughly five received placebo; per-sample allocation not given. It was on day 63 after the first vaccine or placebo injection that samples were taken. The source was peripheral blood, collected in a trial of Ad26.COV2.S vaccine versus placebo. The source is a person between 18 and 65 years old who received the Ad26.COV2.S COVID-19 vaccine or a placebo. The gene calls are TRBV7-2 and TRBJ2-7, with TRBD1 identical over 7 bases. The CDR3 DNA follows: TGTGCCAGCAGCTTCCCGACAGGGAAGTCCGACGAGCAGTACTTC. This translates into CASSFPTGKSDEQYF.